The T cell receptor (beta chain) under discussion was sequenced for a study of blood T cell repertoires in COVID-19. V lost 0 bases and J lost 2, with 7 bases in between. Germline CDR1 SQVTM, CDR2 ANQGSEA. This CDR3 has 13 residues. The repertoire was sequenced with immunoSEQ multiplex PCR; TCRdb's copy has only in-frame clones and lacks some. The data contain more than 65,000 clones, roughly 85% of them seen just once; the ten biggest clones take up 4.5% to 6%. The sequencing sample was made of peripheral blood. The chain couples TRBV29-1 to TRBJ2-5; the D is unclear. This TCR was sampled from an elderly woman with active or convalescent COVID-19. CDR3 nucleotide sequence: TGCAGCGTTGAAGATCACCAGCAAGAGACCCAGTACTTC. Its translation: CSVEDHQQETQYF.